This T cell receptor beta chain was identified during a study of T cell responses to AZD1222 COVID-19 vaccine. General observations from the study: It should be noted that donors were predominantly white British and more often female, and clonal diversity was possibly underestimated. Only a handful of AZD1222 recipients, roughly 6 in all, had baseline seropositivity. Repertoire sampling happened only post peak T cell response.

Clones were read by immunoSEQ multiplex PCR, and TCRdb kept only the in-frame ones, dropping some. The repertoire holds about 97,000 clones, with approximately 90% as singletons. As for this clone: Antigen unknown.

The CDR3 loop spans 15 amino acids. After removal of 0 bases from V and 3 bases from J, the junction contained 5 bases not matched to a gene. Per germline, CDR1 GTSNPN and CDR2 SVGIG (reference sequence). This material consisted of peripheral blood, taken on day 0 of AZD1222 vaccination. The chain is built from TRBV30 and TRBJ1-5, with 7 bases fitting TRBD1. The receptor comes from an adult in good health. In DNA, the CDR3 is TGTGCCTGGAGTGTGGGGGGACAGTACAATCAGCCCCAGCATTTT. Residues: CAWSVGGQYNQPQHF.